The 21 T cell receptor beta chains presented below share a single source sample, sequenced in a study of molecular identifiers for immune sequencing clone quantification. TCRdb called the PCR reads again in MiXCR, with one record for every CDR3 protein. Among some 680,000 distinct CDR3 sequences listed, roughly 27% were seen once. Sequencing was done on a sample of naive CD8+ T cells from blood, with Jurkat cell RNA spiked in. Subset given: FACS-sorted CD8+CD4-CCR7+CD45RA+ naive T cells. These receptors were taken from a human donor in good health. Some libraries in this study had Jurkat cell RNA spiked in.

This clonotype was seen only a few times. The rearrangement joins TRBV2 to TRBJ2-7; 9 bases map to TRBD2. This CDR3 has 13 amino acids. CDR1 is SNHLY, CDR2 FYNNEI, per germline. Losses at the gene ends were 6 bases for V and 2 bases for J; bases not matched to a gene: 2. Written as DNA, the CDR3 is TGTGCCAGCAGGCGGGGGGGACCCTACGAGCAGTACTTC. As protein: CASRRGGPYEQYF. The whole variable domain, filled in from reference TRBV2 and TRBJ2-7, reads EPEVTQTPSHQVTQMGQEVILRCVPISNHLYFYWYRQILGQKVEFLVSFYNNEISEKSEIFDDQFSVERPDGSNFTLKIRSTKLEDSAMYFCASRRGGPYEQYFGPGTRLTVT.

As for this clonotype: This could be a read error, since a much larger clone is one nucleotide away. V gene TRBV6-8 combines with J gene TRBJ2-2; tentative D call: TRBD2 (5 bases). Germline values: CDR1 MNHGY, CDR2 SAAAGT. The CDR3 contains 16 residues. The CDR3 DNA reads as TGTGCCAGCAGTTATGGCCCGCGAGCGGTCACCGGGGAGCTGTGTTTT. This codes for CASSYGPRAVTGELCF.

This chain uses TRBV28 with TRBJ2-7; D is unclear. CDR1 is MDHEN and CDR2 is SYDVKM in the germline V gene. The CDR3 consists of 12 residues. V lost 3 bases, J lost 3 bases, and 6 bases lay in between. Here the CDR3 reads CASSFILYEQYF. DNA of the CDR3: TGTGCCAGCAGTTTCATCCTCTACGAGCAGTACTTC. The full variable domain, in which reference TRBV28 and TRBJ2-7 provide the parts outside the CDR3, is DVKVTQSSRYLVKRTGEKVFLECVQDMDHENMFWYRQDPGLGLRLIYFSYDVKMKEKGDIPEGYSVSREKKERFSLILESASTNQTSMYLCASSFILYEQYFGPGTRLTVT.

The V gene is TRBV29-1, the J gene TRBJ2-7, with 9 positions matching TRBD1. CDR3 length: 15 amino acids. CDR1 is SQVTM, CDR2 ANQGSEA, per germline. With 2 bases clipped from V and 4 bases from J, the junction kept 9 bases outside the gene matches. The CDR3 region has the DNA TGCAGCGTTGAACTTCGGGACAGGGTTTTGTACGAGCAGTACTTC. Protein: CSVELRDRVLYEQYF.

This clonotype was seen many times. The chain is built from TRBV5-1 and TRBJ2-3; D is perhaps TRBD1 (7 bases). V lost 2 bases and J 2 bases, leaving 12 bases between the germline ends. This CDR3 is built from 15 residues. Germline CDR1 and CDR2: SGHRS and YFSETQ. This CDR3 is CASSFAGQSTDTQYF. DNA for the CDR3: TGCGCCAGCAGCTTTGCGGGACAGTCCACAGATACGCAGTATTTT.

This clonotype was observed many times. The V gene is TRBV5-4, the J gene TRBJ2-3, with 14 positions matching TRBD2. The CDR3 spans 17 residues. Germline CDR1 reads SGHNT; CDR2 reads YYREEE (reference sequence). Unmatched junction bases numbered 6, after V lost 4 bases and J lost 2 bases. CDR3 nucleotide sequence: TGTGCCAGCAGCCAATCGGGACTAGCGGGGGTCACAGATACGCAGTATTTT. Translated: CASSQSGLAGVTDTQYF.

On this clonotype: A read error may explain this, as a much larger clone is one base away. This chain links TRBV6-6 with TRBJ2-7; possible D gene TRBD2, 6 bases. Germline V CDR1 and CDR2: MNHNY, SVGAGI (reference sequence). This CDR3 has 12 residues. With 6 bases removed from V and 6 bases from J, the gap between germline ends came to 12 bases. This CDR3 reads CASRTGSAEQYF. CDR3 nucleotides: TGTGCCAGCAGGACCGGGAGCGCCGAGCAGTACTTC.

This clonotype was counted a few times. The chain employs TRBV4-2 and TRBJ2-1; D is perhaps TRBD2 (5 bases). Germline V gene lookup returns CDR1 LGHNA and CDR2 YNFKEQ. V gave up 2 bases and J gave up 8 bases, with 13 bases separating them. The CDR3 is 14 amino acids. The CDR3 DNA reads TGTGCCAGCAGCCAACCCCGGACCGGGGATGAGCAGTTCTTC. It translates to CASSQPRTGDEQFF.

V and J are TRBV19 and TRBJ2-7; 7 nucleotides align to TRBD2. CDR3 size: 15 residues. J was trimmed by 3 bases and V by 5 bases; bases with no gene match: 10. From germline, CDR1 is LNHDA and CDR2 SQIVND (reference sequence). The CDR3 reads CASSVDGPSGYEQYF. CDR3 DNA sequence: TGTGCCAGTAGTGTCGATGGTCCTAGCGGCTACGAGCAGTACTTC.

V and J are TRBV9 and TRBJ2-3, with 9 bases identical to TRBD2. The CDR3 is made up of 17 amino acids. Germline V gene sequence: CDR1 SGDLS, CDR2 YYNGEE. The J segment lost 1 base and the V segment lost 3 bases, leaving 9 bases of the junction unmatched. CDR3 in amino acids: CASSAEPGGRGTDTQYF. CDR3 sequence (DNA): TGTGCCAGCAGCGCCGAACCTGGCGGGAGGGGCACAGATACGCAGTATTTT.

This clonotype turned up a few times. The V call is TRBV11-2, the J call TRBJ2-1, with 9 positions matching TRBD1. The CDR3 spans 17 residues. The ends lost 0 bases at V and 4 bases at J; junction bases unmatched: 7. Germline loops: CDR1 SGHAT, CDR2 FQNNGV. The CDR3 reads CASSLEQGAPIYNEQFF. CDR3 coding DNA: TGTGCCAGCAGCTTAGAACAGGGGGCGCCGATTTACAATGAGCAGTTCTTC.

This clonotype was counted only a few times. This may be a read error, as it is one base from a much larger clone. V and J are TRBV20-1 and TRBJ2-3, with 7 bases lining up with TRBD2. Per the germline V gene, CDR1 is DFQATT and CDR2 is SNEGSKA (reference sequence). V shed 5 bases and J 2 bases; nucleotides not matched to a gene: 16. The CDR3 length is 17 residues. The CDR3 loop is CSALDPSGRELTDTQYF. The DNA of the CDR3 is TGCAGTGCTCTTGACCCCTCAGGGCGGGAGCTCACAGATACGCAGTATTTT.

This clonotype has a count of ten or more. The CDR3 here is CASSLTGRGGTDTQYF. The CDR3 coding sequence is TGTGCCAGCAGCTTGACTGGCAGGGGGGGGACAGATACGCAGTATTTT. The chain couples TRBV5-8 to TRBJ2-3; D may match TRBD1 or TRBD2 (7 bases each). This CDR3 spans 16 amino acids. V was pared by 1 base and J by 3 bases, with 15 bases between. The germline V gene encodes CDR1 SGHTS and CDR2 YDEGEE.

This clonotype was counted many times. The chain recombines TRBV4-3 with TRBJ2-3; TRBD1 aligns across 8 bases. The CDR3 totals 15 residues. Germline CDR1 is LGHNA and CDR2 is YSLEER. The V segment lost 0 bases and the J segment 4 bases; nucleotides outside the gene matches: 3. The CDR3 loop is CASSQDRGRSDTQYF. CDR3 in DNA: TGCGCCAGCAGCCAAGACAGGGGGCGGTCAGATACGCAGTATTTT.

A few counts support this clonotype. The chain employs TRBV4-3 and TRBJ2-1; 9 bases match TRBD2. V was clipped by 0 bases and J by 2 bases; unmatched bases: 2. There are 16 residues in the CDR3. The germline V gene encodes CDR1 LGHNA and CDR2 YSLEER. CDR3 protein: CASSQDASGTYNEQFF. The CDR3 DNA reads as TGCGCCAGCAGCCAAGATGCTAGCGGGACCTACAATGAGCAGTTCTTC.

V is TRBV19 and J is TRBJ2-7; no firm D call. Trimming stripped 4 bases from V and 3 bases from J, with 10 bases between. The V gene's germline CDR1 is LNHDA and CDR2 SQIVND (reference sequence). The CDR3 runs to 13 residues. CDR3 sequence reads: CASSTRTSYEQYF. The CDR3 DNA is TGTGCCAGTAGTACCCGGACCAGCTACGAGCAGTACTTC.

This clonotype showed up many times. The chain joins TRBV29-1 to TRBJ2-5; 8 nucleotides match TRBD1. CDR1 is SQVTM, CDR2 ANQGSEA, per germline. This CDR3 is 15 amino acids long. Trimming removed 7 bases from V and 4 bases from J; junction bases left unmatched: 14. The CDR3 is CSAGLDREGTETQYF. CDR3 in DNA: TGCAGCGCTGGATTGGACAGGGAAGGGACAGAGACCCAGTACTTC. Based on the CDR3 plus reference TRBV29-1 and TRBJ2-5, the full variable domain is SAVISQKPSRDICQRGTSLTIQCQVDSQVTMMFWYRQQPGQSLTLIATANQGSEATYESGFVIDKFPISRPNLTFSTLTVSNMSPEDSSIYLCSAGLDREGTETQYFGPGTRLLVL.

Of note for this clonotype: The junction differs from germline at one of its ends, possibly a read error. V is TRBV27 and J is TRBJ2-7, with TRBD1 matching 10 bases. The CDR3 is made up of 15 amino acids. Per germline, CDR1 MNHEY and CDR2 SMNVEV (reference sequence). The CDR3 loop is CAGSLSGTGDYEQYF. CDR3 nucleotide sequence: TGTGCCGGCAGTTTATCGGGGACAGGGGACTACGAGCAGTACTTC.

This clonotype was counted a few times. V gene TRBV3-1 combines with J gene TRBJ2-5; 7 nucleotides align to TRBD2. This CDR3 region has 21 residues. V trimming: 0 bases; J trimming: 4 bases; junction bases outside the gene matches: 23. Germline-derived CDR1 and CDR2 are LGHDT and YNNKEL (reference sequence). The CDR3 nucleotides are TGTGCCAGCAGCCAAGACGCTATGATGGCGGGAGTAAGGCCCGGTGTAGAGACCCAGTACTTC. Its translation: CASSQDAMMAGVRPGVETQYF.

Concerning this clonotype: A much bigger clone sits one base away, suggesting this may be a read error. Since the CDR3 does not end with the conserved phenylalanine or tryptophan, this likely comes from a read error. The chain uses TRBV7-9 and TRBJ1-2; TRBD1 agrees at 7 bases. The ends lost 1 base at V and 5 bases at J; junction bases unmatched: 4. The CDR3 loop spans 14 amino acids. CDR1 and CDR2 from the germline V gene are SEHNR and FQNEAQ (reference sequence). The CDR3 sequence: CASSLGTGAYGYTI. The DNA for the CDR3 is TGTGCCAGCAGCTTAGGGACAGGAGCTTATGGCTACACCATC.

There are many counts of this clonotype. The chain combines TRBV7-6 with TRBJ2-5; D might be TRBD1 (6 bases). Germline CDR1 and CDR2: SGHVS and FNYEAQ. Trimming pared 5 bases from V and 5 bases from J, leaving 18 bases between. The CDR3 is made up of 15 amino acids. The CDR3 nucleotides read TGTGCCAGCAGCCTGGAGACAGGACCGGGGGAGACCCAGTACTTC. This sequence encodes CASSLETGPGETQYF. The variable domain in full, with the rest retrieved from reference TRBV7-6 and TRBJ2-5, is GAGVSQSPRYKVTKRGQDVALRCDPISGHVSLYWYRQALGQGPEFLTYFNYEAQQDKSGLPNDRFSAERPEGSISTLTIQRTEQRDSAMYRCASSLETGPGETQYFGPGTRLLVL.